What follows are 10 T cell receptor beta chains derived from one specimen sequenced in a study of early stage breast cancer tumors. Profiling relied on immunoSEQ multiplex PCR, and the TCRdb table lists in-frame clones only, not all of them. The repertoire holds some 24,000 clones, with roughly 64% as singletons. Sequencing used breast tumor tissue. The receptor set was obtained from a person aged 55 to 75 with breast cancer.

The table lists this clone with a count of one. This sequence joins TRBV7-9 and TRBJ2-1, with D possibly TRBD1 on 6 matching bases. Trimming cost V 0 bases and J 10 bases, with 13 bases left between them. Per germline, CDR1 SEHNR and CDR2 FQNEAQ (reference sequence). This CDR3 has 14 amino acids. CDR3 region: CASSLASRGYEQFF. In DNA, the CDR3 is TGTGCCAGCAGCTTAGCTAGCAGGGGATACGAGCAGTTCTTC.

The chain uses TRBV4-1 and TRBJ2-1, with D maybe TRBD2 (6 bases). Germline CDR1 MGHRA, CDR2 YSYEKL. This CDR3 is built from 15 residues. V was clipped by 1 base and J by 5 bases, with 12 bases between them. The CDR3: CASSQVGGGNNEQFF. The CDR3 nucleotides are TGCGCCAGCAGCCAAGTGGGCGGAGGGAACAATGAGCAGTTCTTC.

This clone came up many times. The chain recombines TRBV28 with TRBJ1-5; TRBD1 aligns across 10 bases. Germline CDR1 MDHEN, CDR2 SYDVKM. The CDR3 contains 15 residues. The V gene end was trimmed by 8 bases and the J gene end by 11 bases; junction bases not matched to a gene: 15. The CDR3, as DNA: TGTGCCAGCTCAAGTCCGGGACAGGGGAGAATGGCCCAGCATTTT. This translates into CASSSPGQGRMAQHF.

This chain uses TRBV7-6 with TRBJ1-1, with 7 bases that match TRBD1. The length of the CDR3 is 14 residues. After removal of 4 bases from V and 2 bases from J, the junction contained 4 bases not matched to a gene. Looked up from germline, CDR1 is SGHVS and CDR2 is FNYEAQ. The chain's CDR3 is CASSSDRANTEAFF. The CDR3 DNA sequence: TGTGCCAGCAGCTCTGACAGGGCCAACACTGAAGCTTTCTTT.

This clone was recorded only once. The genes are TRBV7-8 and TRBJ1-2; D is undetermined. Germline-derived CDR1 and CDR2 are SGHVS and FQNEAQ. The V gene lost 5 bases and the J gene lost 8 bases, with 18 bases spanning the gap. The CDR3 consists of 14 residues. CDR3: CASSDDPRGGGYTF. The CDR3 nucleotides read TGTGCCAGCAGCGATGACCCCCGGGGTGGCGGCTACACCTTC. Full variable domain (rest looked up from reference TRBV7-8 and TRBJ1-2): GAGVSQSPRYKVAKRGQDVALRCDPISGHVSLFWYQQALGQGPEFLTYFQNEAQLDKSGLPSDRFFAERPEGSVSTLKIQRTQQEDSAVYLCASSDDPRGGGYTFGSGTRLTVV.

The rearrangement uses TRBV7-2 and TRBJ2-3; 9 bases map to TRBD2. From germline, CDR1 is SGHTA and CDR2 FQGNSA. The CDR3 totals 17 residues. V shed 1 base, J shed 1 base, and the junction held 6 bases outside the gene matches. The DNA of the CDR3 is TGTGCCAGCAGCTTAGGGGGTCGACTAGCGGGCACAGATACGCAGTATTTT. Translated: CASSLGGRLAGTDTQYF.

This clone was counted between two and nine times. The chain is built from TRBV5-4 and TRBJ2-7; D is uncertain. Germline assignment: CDR1 SGHNT and CDR2 YYREEE (reference sequence). This CDR3 has 12 residues. The V end was cut by 0 bases, the J end by 6 bases, with 7 bases between. Here the CDR3 DNA reads TGTGCCAGCAGCTTGGGGGCCCTCGAGCAGTACTTC. Translated, it gives CASSLGALEQYF.

This clone was seen a single time. This chain uses TRBV6-5 with TRBJ2-2; TRBD2 agrees at 12 bases. This CDR3 has 14 residues. Germline V gene data show CDR1 as MNHEY and CDR2 as SVGAGI. The V gene end was trimmed by 7 bases and the J gene end by 4 bases; junction bases not matched to a gene: 1. The CDR3 nucleotides are TGTGCCAGCACGGGACTAGCGGGCACCGGGGAGCTGTTTTTT. Encoded protein: CASTGLAGTGELFF.

This clone is deemed medium-sized (0.01 to 0.1%). The chain has TRBV5-4 and TRBJ1-1; perhaps TRBD1 as D (5 bases). Germline V gives CDR1 SGHNT, CDR2 YYREEE (reference sequence). The CDR3 runs 14 residues. Trimming cost V 2 bases and J 1 base, with 9 bases left between them. The CDR3, as DNA: TGTGCCAGCAGCTTTTACACAGGGAACACTGAAGCTTTCTTT. Translated: CASSFYTGNTEAFF.

This chain uses TRBV4-1 with TRBJ1-5; D is undetermined. From germline, CDR1 is MGHRA and CDR2 YSYEKL. Trimming cost V 0 bases and J 8 bases, with 8 bases left between them. CDR3 length equals 13 residues. CDR3 coding DNA: TGCGCCAGCAGCCAAGAGTGGAGGGAGCCCCAGCATTTT. Translating it yields CASSQEWREPQHF.